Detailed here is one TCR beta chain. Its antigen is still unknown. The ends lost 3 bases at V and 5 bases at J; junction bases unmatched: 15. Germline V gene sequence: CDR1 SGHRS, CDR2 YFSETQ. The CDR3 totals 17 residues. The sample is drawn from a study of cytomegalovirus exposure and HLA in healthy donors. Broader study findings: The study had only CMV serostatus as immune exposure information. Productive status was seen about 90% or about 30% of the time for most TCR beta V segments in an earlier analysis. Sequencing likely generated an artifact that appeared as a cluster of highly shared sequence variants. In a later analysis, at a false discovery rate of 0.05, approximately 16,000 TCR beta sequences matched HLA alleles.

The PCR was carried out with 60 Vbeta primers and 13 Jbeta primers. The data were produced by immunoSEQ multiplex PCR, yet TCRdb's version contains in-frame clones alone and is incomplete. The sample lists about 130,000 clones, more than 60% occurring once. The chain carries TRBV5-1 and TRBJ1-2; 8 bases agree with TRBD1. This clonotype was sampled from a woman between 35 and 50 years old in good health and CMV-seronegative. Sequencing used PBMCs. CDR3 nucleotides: TGCGCCAGCAGCTATGTCCCCGCAGGGGGCTCAGGTTATGGCTACACCTTC. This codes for CASSYVPAGGSGYGYTF. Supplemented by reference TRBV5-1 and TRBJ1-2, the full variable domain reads KAGVTQTPRYLIKTRGQQVTLSCSPISGHRSVSWYQQTPGQGLQFLFEYFSETQRNKGNFPGRFSGRQFSNSRSEMNVSTLELGDSALYLCASSYVPAGGSGYGYTFGSGTRLTVV.